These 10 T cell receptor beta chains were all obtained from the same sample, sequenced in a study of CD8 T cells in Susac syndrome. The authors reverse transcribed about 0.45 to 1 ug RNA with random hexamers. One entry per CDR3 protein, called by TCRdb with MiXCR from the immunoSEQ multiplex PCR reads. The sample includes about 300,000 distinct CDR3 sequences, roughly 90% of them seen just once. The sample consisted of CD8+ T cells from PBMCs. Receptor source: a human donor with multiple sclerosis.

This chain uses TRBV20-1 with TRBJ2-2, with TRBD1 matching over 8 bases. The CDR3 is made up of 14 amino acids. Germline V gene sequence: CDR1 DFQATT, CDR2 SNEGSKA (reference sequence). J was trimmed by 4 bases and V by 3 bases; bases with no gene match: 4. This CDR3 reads CSARDREVTGELFF. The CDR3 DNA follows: TGCAGTGCTAGGGACAGGGAGGTCACCGGGGAGCTGTTTTTT.

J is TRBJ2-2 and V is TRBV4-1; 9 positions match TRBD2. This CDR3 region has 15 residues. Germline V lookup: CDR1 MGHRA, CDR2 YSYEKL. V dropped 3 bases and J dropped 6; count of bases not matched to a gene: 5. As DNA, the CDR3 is TGCGCCAGCAGCCAGCCAGCGGGGGGCCCCGGGGAGCTGTTTTTT. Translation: CASSQPAGGPGELFF.

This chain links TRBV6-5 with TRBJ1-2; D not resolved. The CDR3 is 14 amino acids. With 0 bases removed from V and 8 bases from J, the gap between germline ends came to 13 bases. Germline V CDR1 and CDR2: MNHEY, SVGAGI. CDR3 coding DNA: TGTGCCAGCAGTTACTCGAACAAGTACCAGGGCTACACCTTC. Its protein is CASSYSNKYQGYTF.

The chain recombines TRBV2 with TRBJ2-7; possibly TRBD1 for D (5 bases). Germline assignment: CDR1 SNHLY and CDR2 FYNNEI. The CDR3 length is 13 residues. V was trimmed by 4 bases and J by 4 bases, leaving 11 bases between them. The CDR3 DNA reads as TGTGCCAGCAGTGGTCCTCAGGGTTACGAGCAGTACTTC. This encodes CASSGPQGYEQYF.

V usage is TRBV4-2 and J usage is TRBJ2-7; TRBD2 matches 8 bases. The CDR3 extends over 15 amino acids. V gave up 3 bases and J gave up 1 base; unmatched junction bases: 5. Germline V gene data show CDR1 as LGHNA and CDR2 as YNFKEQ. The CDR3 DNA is TGTGCCAGCAGCCACTCGAGCGGGGGATCCTACGAGCAGTACTTC. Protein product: CASSHSSGGSYEQYF.

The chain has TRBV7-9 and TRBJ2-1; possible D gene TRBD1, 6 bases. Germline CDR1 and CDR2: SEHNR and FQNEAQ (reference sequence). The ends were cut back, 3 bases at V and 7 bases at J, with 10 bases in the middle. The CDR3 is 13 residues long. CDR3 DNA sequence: TGTGCCAGCAGCTTTAAACAGGGAAATGAGCAGTTCTTC. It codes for CASSFKQGNEQFF. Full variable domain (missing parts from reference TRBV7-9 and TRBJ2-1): DTGVSQNPRHKITKRGQNVTFRCDPISEHNRLYWYRQTLGQGPEFLTYFQNEAQLEKSRLLSDRFSAERPKGSFSTLEIQRTEQGDSAMYLCASSFKQGNEQFFGPGTRLTVL.

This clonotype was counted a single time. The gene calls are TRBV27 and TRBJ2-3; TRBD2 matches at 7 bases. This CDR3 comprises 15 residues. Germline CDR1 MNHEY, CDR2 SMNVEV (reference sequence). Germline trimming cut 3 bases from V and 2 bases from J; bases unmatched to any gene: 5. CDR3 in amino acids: CASSFGLAATDTQYF. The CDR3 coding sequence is TGTGCCAGCAGTTTTGGTCTAGCGGCCACAGATACGCAGTATTTT.

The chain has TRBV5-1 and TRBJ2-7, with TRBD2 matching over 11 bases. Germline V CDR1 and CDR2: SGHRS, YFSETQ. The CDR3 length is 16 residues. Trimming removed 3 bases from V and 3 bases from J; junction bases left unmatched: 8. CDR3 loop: CASSSTTSGSFYEQYF. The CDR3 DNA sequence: TGCGCCAGCAGCTCCACTACTAGCGGGAGTTTCTACGAGCAGTACTTC.

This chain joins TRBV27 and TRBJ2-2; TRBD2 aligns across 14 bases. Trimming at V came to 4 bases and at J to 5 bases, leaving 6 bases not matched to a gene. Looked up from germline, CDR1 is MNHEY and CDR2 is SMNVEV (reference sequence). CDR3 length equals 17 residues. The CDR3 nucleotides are TGTGCCAGCAGTTCACCCGGGACTAGCGGGAGAACCGGGGAGCTGTTTTTT. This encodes CASSSPGTSGRTGELFF.

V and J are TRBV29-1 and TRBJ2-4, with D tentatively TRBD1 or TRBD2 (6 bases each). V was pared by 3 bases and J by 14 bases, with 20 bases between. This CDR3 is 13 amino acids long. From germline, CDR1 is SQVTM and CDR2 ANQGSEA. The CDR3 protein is CSVEYAAQRGEYF. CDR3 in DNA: TGCAGCGTTGAGTACGCGGCCCAGAGGGGGGAGTACTTC. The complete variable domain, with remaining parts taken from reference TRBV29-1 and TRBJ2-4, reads SAVISQKPSRDICQRGTSLTIQCQVDSQVTMMFWYRQQPGQSLTLIATANQGSEATYESGFVIDKFPISRPNLTFSTLTVSNMSPEDSSIYLCSVEYAAQRGEYFGAGTRLSVL.